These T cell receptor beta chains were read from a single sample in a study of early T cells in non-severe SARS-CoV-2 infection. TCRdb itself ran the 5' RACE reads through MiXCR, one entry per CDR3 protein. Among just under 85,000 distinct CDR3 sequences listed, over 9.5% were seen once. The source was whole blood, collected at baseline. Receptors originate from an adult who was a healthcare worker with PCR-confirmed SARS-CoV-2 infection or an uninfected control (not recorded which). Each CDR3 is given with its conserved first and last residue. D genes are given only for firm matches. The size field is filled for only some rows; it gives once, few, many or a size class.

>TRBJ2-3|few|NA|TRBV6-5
CASSYGDLGLGHTQYF
TGTGCCAGCAGTTACGGGGACTTAGGGCTGGGCCATACGCAGTATTTT
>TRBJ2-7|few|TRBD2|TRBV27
CASSPLSGRADEQYF
TGTGCCAGCAGTCCACTTAGCGGGAGGGCGGACGAGCAGTACTTC
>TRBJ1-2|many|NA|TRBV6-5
CASSYSMYVNGYTF
TGTGCCAGCAGTTACTCGATGTACGTGAATGGCTACACCTTC
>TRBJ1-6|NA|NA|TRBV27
CASSLSHASPLHF
TGTGCCAGCAGTTTATCCCATGCCTCACCCCTCCACTTT
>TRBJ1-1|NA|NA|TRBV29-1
CSVGYRPGTEAFF
TGCAGCGTGGGGTACAGGCCCGGCACTGAAGCTTTCTTT
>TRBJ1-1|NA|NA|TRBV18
CASSPRGNTEAFF
TGTGCCAGCTCACCACGGGGGAACACTGAAGCTTTCTTT
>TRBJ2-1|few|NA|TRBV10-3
CAMARPSAPNEQFF
TGTGCCATGGCCCGGCCCTCAGCTCCCAATGAGCAGTTCTTC
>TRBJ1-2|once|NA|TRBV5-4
CASSLEPGRIAGYTF
TGTGCCAGCAGCTTGGAGCCGGGACGGATCGCTGGCTACACCTTC
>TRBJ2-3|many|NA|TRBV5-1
CASSWRQGGTDTQYF
TGCGCCAGCAGCTGGAGGCAGGGAGGAACAGATACGCAGTATTTT
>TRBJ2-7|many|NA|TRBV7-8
CASSSAGWEPDEQYF
TGTGCCAGCAGCTCGGCCGGGTGGGAGCCGGACGAGCAGTACTTC
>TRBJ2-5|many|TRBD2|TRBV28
CASSPGTSGRGQETQYF
TGTGCCAGCAGTCCCGGGACTAGCGGGAGGGGCCAAGAGACCCAGTACTTC
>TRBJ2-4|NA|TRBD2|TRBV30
CAWAQPWTSGAKNIQYF
TGTGCCTGGGCGCAACCCTGGACTAGCGGTGCCAAAAACATTCAGTACTTC
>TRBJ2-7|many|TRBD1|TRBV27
CASTMGQGAREQYF
TGTGCCAGCACAATGGGACAGGGGGCGCGCGAGCAGTACTTC
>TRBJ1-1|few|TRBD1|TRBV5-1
CASTQGGRANTEAFF
TGCGCCAGCACCCAAGGGGGCAGGGCGAACACTGAAGCTTTCTTT
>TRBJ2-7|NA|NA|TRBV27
CASTSTSYEQYF
TGTGCCAGTACCTCCACTTCCTACGAGCAGTACTTC
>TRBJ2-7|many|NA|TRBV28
CASSLPGTLSYEQYF
TGTGCCAGCAGTTTACCCGGGACACTCTCCTACGAGCAGTACTTC
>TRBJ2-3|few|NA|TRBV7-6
CASSLAVSGTDTQYF
TGTGCCAGCAGCTTAGCGGTATCAGGTACAGATACGCAGTATTTT
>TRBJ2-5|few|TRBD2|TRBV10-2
CASSLREGQETQYF
TGCGCCAGCAGTTTGAGGGAGGGACAAGAGACCCAGTACTTC
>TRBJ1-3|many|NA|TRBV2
CASGVPRDRKLPGNTIYF
TGTGCCAGCGGGGTCCCTCGGGACCGCAAGTTACCTGGAAACACCATATATTTT
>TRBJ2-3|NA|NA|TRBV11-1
CASSRSGTPSTDTQYF
TGTGCCAGCAGCCGATCCGGGACGCCCAGCACAGATACGCAGTATTTT
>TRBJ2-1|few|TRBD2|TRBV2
CASRDLGLAKRGAYNEQFF
TGTGCCAGCAGGGATTTAGGACTAGCGAAAAGGGGGGCCTACAATGAGCAGTTCTTC
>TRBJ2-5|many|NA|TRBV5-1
CASRPSSSETQYF
TGCGCCAGCAGACCCTCCTCCTCCGAGACCCAGTACTTC
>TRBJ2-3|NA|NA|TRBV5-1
CASSLYGLASTDTQYF
TGCGCCAGCAGCTTATATGGGCTAGCGAGCACAGATACGCAGTATTTT
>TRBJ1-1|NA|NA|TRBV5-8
CASSFTVFLRNTEAFF
TGTGCCAGCAGCTTTACAGTATTTCTTAGGAACACTGAAGCTTTCTTT
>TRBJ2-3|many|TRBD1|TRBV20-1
CSADRRQGGSDTQYF
TGCAGTGCTGACCGGCGACAGGGGGGATCGGATACGCAGTATTTT
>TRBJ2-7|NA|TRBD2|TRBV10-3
CAISVGGRAYEQYF
TGTGCCATCAGTGTAGGCGGGAGGGCCTACGAGCAGTACTTC
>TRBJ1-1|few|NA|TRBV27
CASSTGDWGNTEAFF
TGTGCCAGCAGTACCGGGGATTGGGGAAACACTGAAGCTTTCTTT